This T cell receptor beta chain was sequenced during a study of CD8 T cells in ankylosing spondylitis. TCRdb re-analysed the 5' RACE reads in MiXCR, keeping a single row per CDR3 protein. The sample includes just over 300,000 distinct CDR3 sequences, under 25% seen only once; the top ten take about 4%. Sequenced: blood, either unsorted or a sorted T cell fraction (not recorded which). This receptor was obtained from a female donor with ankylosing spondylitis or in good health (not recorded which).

The CDR3 region has the DNA TGCGCCAGCAGTGAGTGCAGGGATGAAAAACTGTTTTTT. Encoded protein: CASSECRDEKLFF. The chain employs TRBV10-1 and TRBJ1-4; perhaps TRBD1 as D (5 bases). Germline values: CDR1 WNHNN, CDR2 SYGVQD (reference sequence). The CDR3 contains 13 residues. V was cut by 1 base and J by 6 bases, with 6 bases left in between.